This T cell receptor (beta chain) was documented in a study of T cell responses to AZD1222 COVID-19 vaccine. Whole-study findings and limits: Donors skewed white British and female; clonal diversity was possibly underestimated.

The germline V gene encodes CDR1 SGHVS and CDR2 FNYEAQ. Trimming left V 1 base short and J 8 bases short, with 15 bases between. The CDR3 totals 15 residues. As for this clone: The antigen is undetermined.

Sequenced by immunoSEQ multiplex PCR; TCRdb stores in-frame clones only, minus some. Of roughly 190,000 clones listed, over 85% were seen once; the top ten hold around 3.6%. The source material was peripheral blood, sampled 28 days after the second dose of the MenACWY control vaccine. The genes are TRBV7-6 and TRBJ2-1; perhaps TRBD2 as D (5 bases). The receptor comes from an adult who received the MenACWY meningococcal vaccine as a control. Here the CDR3 DNA reads TGTGCCAGCAGCTTAGATCTAGCCCGCCGGGATGAGCAGTTCTTC. Amino acids: CASSLDLARRDEQFF.